This TCR beta chain was recovered during a study of cytomegalovirus exposure and HLA in healthy donors. Study conclusions and caveats: Previously analyzed data showed that most TCR beta V segments were productive at a frequency of about 90% or about 30%. The authors excluded some V segments, including TRBV6-2 and TRBV6-3, as indistinguishable. 150 to 200 TCR beta chains were listed as cytomegalovirus-associated.

A multiplex PCR was run with 60 Vbeta primers and 13 Jbeta primers. Data came from immunoSEQ multiplex PCR; TCRdb stores just in-frame clones and leaves some out. Here the sample spans about 120,000 clones, more than 60% being singletons. V shed 6 bases and J 1 base; nucleotides not matched to a gene: 5. The CDR3 totals 16 residues. CDR1 and CDR2 (germline): SGHTA, FQGNSA. Comments on this clone: Its antigen is undetermined.

Sequenced material: PBMCs. The chain couples TRBV7-2 to TRBJ2-1; the match to TRBD2 covers 11 bases. The source is a middle-aged woman in good health and CMV-seropositive. The CDR3 here is CASRNSGGESYNEQFF. CDR3 DNA sequence: TGTGCCAGCAGGAATAGCGGGGGGGAATCCTACAATGAGCAGTTCTTC. The variable domain in full, completed from reference TRBV7-2 and TRBJ2-1, reads GAGVSQSPSNKVTEKGKDVELRCDPISGHTALYWYRQSLGQGLEFLIYFQGNSAPDKSGLPSDRFSAERTGGSVSTLTIQRTQQEDSAVYLCASRNSGGESYNEQFFGPGTRLTVL.